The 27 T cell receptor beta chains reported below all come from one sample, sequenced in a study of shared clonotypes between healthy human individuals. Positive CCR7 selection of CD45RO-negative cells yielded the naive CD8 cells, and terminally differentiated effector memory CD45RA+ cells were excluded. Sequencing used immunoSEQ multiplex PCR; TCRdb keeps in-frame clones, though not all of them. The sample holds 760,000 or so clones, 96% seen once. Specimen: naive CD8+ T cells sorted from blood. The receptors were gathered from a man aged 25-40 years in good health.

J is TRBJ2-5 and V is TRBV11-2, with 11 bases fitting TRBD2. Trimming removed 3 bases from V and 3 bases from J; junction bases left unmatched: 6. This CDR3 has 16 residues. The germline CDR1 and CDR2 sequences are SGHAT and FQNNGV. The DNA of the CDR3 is TGTGCCAGCAGCTTCTTATTGGGACTAGCGGAAGAGACCCAGTACTTC. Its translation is CASSFLLGLAEETQYF.

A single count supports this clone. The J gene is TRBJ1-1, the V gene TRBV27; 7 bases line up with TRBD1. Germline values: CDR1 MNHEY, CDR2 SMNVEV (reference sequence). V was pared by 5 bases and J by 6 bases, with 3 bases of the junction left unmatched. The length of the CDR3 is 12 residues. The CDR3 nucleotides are TGTGCCAGCAGTGGAGACAGGGCTGAAGCTTTCTTT. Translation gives CASSGDRAEAFF.

CDR3 DNA sequence: TGTGCCAGCAGTTACTATCCCAGCTACGAGCAGTACTTC. This encodes CASSYYPSYEQYF. The chain couples TRBV6-5 to TRBJ2-7; no definite D call. V gave up 1 base and J gave up 3 bases, with 7 bases separating them. Germline V lookup: CDR1 MNHEY, CDR2 SVGAGI. The CDR3 totals 13 residues.

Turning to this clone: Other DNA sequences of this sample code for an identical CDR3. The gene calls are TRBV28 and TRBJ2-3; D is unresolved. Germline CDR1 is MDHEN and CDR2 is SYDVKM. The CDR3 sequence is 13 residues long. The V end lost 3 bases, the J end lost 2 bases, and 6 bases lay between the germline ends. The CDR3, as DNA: TGTGCCAGCAGTTTCCGGGTCACAGATACGCAGTATTTT. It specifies CASSFRVTDTQYF. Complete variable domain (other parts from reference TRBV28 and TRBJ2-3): DVKVTQSSRYLVKRTGEKVFLECVQDMDHENMFWYRQDPGLGLRLIYFSYDVKMKEKGDIPEGYSVSREKKERFSLILESASTNQTSMYLCASSFRVTDTQYFGPGTRLTVL.

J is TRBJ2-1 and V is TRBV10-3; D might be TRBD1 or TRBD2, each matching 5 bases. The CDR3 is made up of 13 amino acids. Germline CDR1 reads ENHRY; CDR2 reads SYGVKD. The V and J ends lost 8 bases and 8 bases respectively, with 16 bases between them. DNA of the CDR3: TGTGCCATCTCCCCCGGGGTGGGGGATGAGCAGTTCTTC. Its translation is CAISPGVGDEQFF.

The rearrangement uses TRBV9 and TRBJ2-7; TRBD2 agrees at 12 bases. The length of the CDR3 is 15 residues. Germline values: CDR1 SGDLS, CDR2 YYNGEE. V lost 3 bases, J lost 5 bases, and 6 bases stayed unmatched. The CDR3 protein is CASSETSGSVHEQYF. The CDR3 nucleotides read TGTGCCAGCAGCGAGACTAGCGGGAGTGTCCACGAGCAGTACTTC.

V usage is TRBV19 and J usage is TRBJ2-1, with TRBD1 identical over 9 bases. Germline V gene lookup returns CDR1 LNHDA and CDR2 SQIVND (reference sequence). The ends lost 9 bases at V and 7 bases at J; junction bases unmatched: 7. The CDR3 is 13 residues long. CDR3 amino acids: CASGQGSRNEQFF. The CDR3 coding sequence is TGTGCCAGCGGACAGGGGTCACGGAATGAGCAGTTCTTC.

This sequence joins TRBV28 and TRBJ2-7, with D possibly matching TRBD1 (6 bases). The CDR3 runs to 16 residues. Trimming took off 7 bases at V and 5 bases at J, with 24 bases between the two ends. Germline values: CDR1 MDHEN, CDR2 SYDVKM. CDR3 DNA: TGTGCCAGCAATACCCCGAGGGACACGATTGGCAACGAGCAGTACTTC. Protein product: CASNTPRDTIGNEQYF.

CDR3 protein: CSVITANTEAFF. DNA of the CDR3: TGCAGCGTGATCACAGCGAACACTGAAGCTTTCTTT. The rearrangement joins TRBV29-1 to TRBJ1-1; no clear D gene. The CDR3 loop spans 12 amino acids. The germline CDR1 and CDR2 sequences are SQVTM and ANQGSEA. V was cut by 6 bases and J by 1 base, with 9 bases left in between.

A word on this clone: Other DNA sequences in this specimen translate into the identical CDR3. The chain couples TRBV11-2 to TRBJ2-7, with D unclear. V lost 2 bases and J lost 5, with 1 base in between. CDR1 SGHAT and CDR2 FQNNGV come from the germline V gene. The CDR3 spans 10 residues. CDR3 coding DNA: TGTGCCAGCAGCTTAAACGAGCAGTACTTC. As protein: CASSLNEQYF.

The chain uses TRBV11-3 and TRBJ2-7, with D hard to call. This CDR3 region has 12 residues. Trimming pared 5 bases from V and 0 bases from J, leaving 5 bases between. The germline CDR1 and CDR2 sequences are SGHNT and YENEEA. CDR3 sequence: CASSPSSYEQYF. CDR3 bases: TGTGCCAGCAGCCCGAGCTCCTACGAGCAGTACTTC.

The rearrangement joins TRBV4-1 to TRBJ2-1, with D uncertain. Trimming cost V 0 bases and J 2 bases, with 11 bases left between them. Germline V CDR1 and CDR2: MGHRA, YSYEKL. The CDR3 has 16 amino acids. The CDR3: CASSQERQRTYNEQFF. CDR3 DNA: TGCGCCAGCAGCCAAGAGAGGCAGCGTACCTACAATGAGCAGTTCTTC.

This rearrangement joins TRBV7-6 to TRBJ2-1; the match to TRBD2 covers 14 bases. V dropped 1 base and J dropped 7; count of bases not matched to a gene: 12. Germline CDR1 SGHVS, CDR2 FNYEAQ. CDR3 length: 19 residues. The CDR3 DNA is TGTGCCAGCAGCTTAGAGGGGACTAGCGGGAGAGGTTGGGAGAATGAGCAGTTCTTC. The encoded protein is CASSLEGTSGRGWENEQFF.

The CDR3: CASSLPPGSYNEQFF. The CDR3 DNA sequence: TGTGCCAGCAGCTTACCACCGGGCTCCTACAATGAGCAGTTCTTC. This rearrangement joins TRBV7-6 to TRBJ2-1; the D is unclear. The germline V and J ends were trimmed by 2 bases and 0 bases, with 8 bases remaining between them. Germline V lookup: CDR1 SGHVS, CDR2 FNYEAQ. CDR3 size: 15 residues.

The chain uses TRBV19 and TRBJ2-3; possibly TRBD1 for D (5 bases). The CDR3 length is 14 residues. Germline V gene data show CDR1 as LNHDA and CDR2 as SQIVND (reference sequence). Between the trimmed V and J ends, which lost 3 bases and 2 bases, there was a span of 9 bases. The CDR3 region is CASSIWGYTDTQYF. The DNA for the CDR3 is TGTGCCAGTAGTATCTGGGGCTACACAGATACGCAGTATTTT.

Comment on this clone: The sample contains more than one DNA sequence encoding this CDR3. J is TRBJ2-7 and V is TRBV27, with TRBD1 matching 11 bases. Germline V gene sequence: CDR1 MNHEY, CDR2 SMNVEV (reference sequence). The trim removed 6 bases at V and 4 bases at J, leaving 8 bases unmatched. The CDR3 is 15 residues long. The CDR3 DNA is TGTGCCAGCAGCACATCCGGGACAGGGGGTTACGAGCAGTACTTC. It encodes CASSTSGTGGYEQYF.

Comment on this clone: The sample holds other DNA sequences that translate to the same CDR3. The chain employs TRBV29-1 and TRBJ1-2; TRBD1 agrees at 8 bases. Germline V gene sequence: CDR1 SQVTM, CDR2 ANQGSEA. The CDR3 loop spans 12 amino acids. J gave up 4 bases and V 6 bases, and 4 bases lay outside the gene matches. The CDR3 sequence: CSVDRVIYGYTF. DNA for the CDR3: TGCAGCGTGGACAGGGTGATCTATGGCTACACCTTC.

CDR3 sequence: CASSPRLGAYYEQYF. Written as DNA, the CDR3 is TGTGCCAGCAGCCCAAGACTAGGGGCCTACTACGAGCAGTACTTC. The rearrangement uses TRBV28 and TRBJ2-7; tentative D call: TRBD2 (6 bases). V was trimmed by 6 bases and J by 3 bases, leaving 18 bases between them. The CDR3 has 15 amino acids. CDR1 and CDR2 from the germline V gene are MDHEN and SYDVKM.

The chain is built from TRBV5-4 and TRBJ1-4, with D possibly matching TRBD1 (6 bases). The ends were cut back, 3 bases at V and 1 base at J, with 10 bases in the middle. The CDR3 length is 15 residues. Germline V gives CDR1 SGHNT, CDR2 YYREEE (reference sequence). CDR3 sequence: CASSSKQGTNEKLFF. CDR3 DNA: TGTGCCAGCAGCTCCAAACAGGGAACTAATGAAAAACTGTTTTTT. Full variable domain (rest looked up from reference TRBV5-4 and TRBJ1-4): ETGVTQSPTHLIKTRGQQVTLRCSSQSGHNTVSWYQQALGQGPQFIFQYYREEENGRGNFPPRFSGLQFPNYSSELNVNALELDDSALYLCASSSKQGTNEKLFFGSGTQLSVL.

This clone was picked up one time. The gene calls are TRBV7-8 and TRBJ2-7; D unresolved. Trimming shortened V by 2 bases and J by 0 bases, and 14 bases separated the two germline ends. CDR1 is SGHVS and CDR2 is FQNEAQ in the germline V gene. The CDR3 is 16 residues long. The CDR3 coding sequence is TGTGCCAGCAGCTTAAAGGTTGCGACGCCCTCCTACGAGCAGTACTTC. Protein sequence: CASSLKVATPSYEQYF.

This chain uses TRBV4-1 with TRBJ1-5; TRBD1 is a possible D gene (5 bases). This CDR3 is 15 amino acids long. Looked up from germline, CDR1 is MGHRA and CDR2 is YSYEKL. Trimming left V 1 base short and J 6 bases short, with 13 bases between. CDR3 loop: CASSQGAGSAQPQHF. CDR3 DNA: TGCGCCAGCAGCCAAGGGGCAGGGTCTGCTCAGCCCCAGCATTTT.

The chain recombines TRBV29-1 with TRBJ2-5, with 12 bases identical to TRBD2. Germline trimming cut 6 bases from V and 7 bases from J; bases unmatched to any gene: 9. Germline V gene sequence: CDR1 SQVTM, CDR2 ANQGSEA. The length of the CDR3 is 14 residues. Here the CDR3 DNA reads TGCAGCGTAAGACTAGCGGGAGATTTCGGGACCCAGTACTTC. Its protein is CSVRLAGDFGTQYF.

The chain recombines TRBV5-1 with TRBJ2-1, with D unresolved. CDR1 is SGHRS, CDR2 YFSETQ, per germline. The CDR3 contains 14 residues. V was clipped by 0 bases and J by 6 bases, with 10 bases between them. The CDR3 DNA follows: TGCGCCAGCAGCTTGGCCTCCATCAGCAATGAGCAGTTCTTC. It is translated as CASSLASISNEQFF.

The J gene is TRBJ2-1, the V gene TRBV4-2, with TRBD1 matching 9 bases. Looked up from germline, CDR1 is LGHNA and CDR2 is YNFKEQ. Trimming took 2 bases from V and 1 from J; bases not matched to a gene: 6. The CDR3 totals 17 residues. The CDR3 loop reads CASSQRTGAPSYNEQFF. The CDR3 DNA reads TGTGCCAGCAGCCAAAGGACAGGGGCCCCTTCCTACAATGAGCAGTTCTTC.

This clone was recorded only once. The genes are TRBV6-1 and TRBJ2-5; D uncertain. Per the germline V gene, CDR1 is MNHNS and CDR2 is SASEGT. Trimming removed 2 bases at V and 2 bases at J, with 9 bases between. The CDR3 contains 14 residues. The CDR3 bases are TGTGCCAGCAGTGAAAGGGCGCTTCAAGAGACCCAGTACTTC. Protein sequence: CASSERALQETQYF.

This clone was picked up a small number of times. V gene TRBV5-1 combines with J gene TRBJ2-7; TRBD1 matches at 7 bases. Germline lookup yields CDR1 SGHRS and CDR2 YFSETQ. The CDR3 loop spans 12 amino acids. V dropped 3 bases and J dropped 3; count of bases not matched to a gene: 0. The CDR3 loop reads CASSWDSYEQYF. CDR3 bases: TGCGCCAGCAGCTGGGACAGCTACGAGCAGTACTTC.

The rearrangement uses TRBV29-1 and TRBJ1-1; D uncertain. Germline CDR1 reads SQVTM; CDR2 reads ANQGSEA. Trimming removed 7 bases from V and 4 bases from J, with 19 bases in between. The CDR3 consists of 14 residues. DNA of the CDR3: TGCAGCGCTCCGTCGGGAAACGCCCGCACTGAAGCTTTCTTT. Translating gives CSAPSGNARTEAFF.